This TCR beta chain was documented in a study of OX40 agonist ivuxolimab in advanced cancers. The V gene end was trimmed by 8 bases and the J gene end by 4 bases; junction bases not matched to a gene: 6. The CDR3 is 13 amino acids. Germline lookup yields CDR1 MNHEY and CDR2 SVGAGI. This table comes from immunoSEQ multiplex PCR, and its TCRdb copy is limited to in-frame clones, with some not included. This table holds about 110,000 clones, around 90% found once. The TCR sequence derives from an adult with an advanced solid tumor such as melanoma, head and neck, liver or kidney cancer. This sample comprised CD4+ or CD8+ T cells sorted from blood, obtained in a trial of the OX40 agonist ivuxolimab. V and J are TRBV6-5 and TRBJ2-7, with TRBD2 identical over 9 bases. This CDR3 reads CASAPSGTYEQYF. The CDR3 DNA reads TGTGCCAGCGCCCCTAGCGGGACTTACGAGCAGTACTTC.